This entry lists 23 T cell receptor beta chains sequenced from one sample in a study of blood T cell repertoires in COVID-19. Method: immunoSEQ multiplex PCR; TCRdb's copy keeps in-frame clones and lacks some. In the table there are roughly 63,000 clones, roughly 90% of which are singletons. The sample consisted of peripheral blood. These receptors all stem from a woman in her fifties or sixties with active or convalescent COVID-19.

The chain is built from TRBV5-4 and TRBJ2-2, with TRBD1 identical over 8 bases. Germline CDR1 is SGHNT and CDR2 is YYREEE (reference sequence). CDR3 length: 14 amino acids. Trimming removed 1 base from V and 6 bases from J; junction bases left unmatched: 2. CDR3 nucleotide sequence: TGTGCCAGCAGCTTGCGGACAGGGCCCGGGGAGCTGTTTTTT. Protein: CASSLRTGPGELFF.

The gene calls are TRBV28 and TRBJ1-4; the match to TRBD1 covers 11 bases. This CDR3 is 16 amino acids long. Germline lookup yields CDR1 MDHEN and CDR2 SYDVKM. V was pared by 5 bases and J by 7 bases, with 9 bases of the junction left unmatched. CDR3 protein: CASSLRTGGRGEKLFF. CDR3 bases: TGTGCCAGCAGTCTAAGGACAGGGGGCAGAGGTGAAAAACTGTTTTTT.

The genes are TRBV3-1 (or the pseudogene TRBV3-2) and TRBJ1-2, with 10 bases aligning to TRBD1. From germline, CDR1 is LGHDT and CDR2 YNNKEL (reference sequence). This CDR3 is 14 amino acids long. V was clipped by 4 bases and J by 6 bases; unmatched bases: 5. CDR3 in amino acids: CASSPGTGVNGYTF. The CDR3 bases are TGTGCCAGCAGCCCGGGGACAGGGGTTAATGGCTACACCTTC.

This chain uses TRBV9 with TRBJ1-4; 7 nucleotides agree with TRBD1. The CDR3 contains 15 residues. Trimming cost V 3 bases and J 8 bases; bases outside gene matches: 10. CDR1 is SGDLS and CDR2 is YYNGEE in the germline V gene. CDR3 DNA sequence: TGTGCCAGCAGCGCAGATACAGGGGTAGGCGAAAAACTGTTTTTT. It encodes CASSADTGVGEKLFF.

The chain links TRBV6-2 or TRBV6-3 to TRBJ2-7, with no clear D. The V gene's germline CDR1 is MNHEY and CDR2 SVGEGT. The germline V and J ends were trimmed by 2 bases and 2 bases, with 10 bases remaining between them. The CDR3 consists of 14 residues. For the CDR3, the DNA is TGTGCCAGCAGTTACCCCCAGGATGCCTACGAGCAGTACTTC. This codes for CASSYPQDAYEQYF.

J is TRBJ2-5 and V is TRBV27; D might be TRBD2 (5 bases). CDR1 is MNHEY, CDR2 SMNVEV, per germline (reference sequence). Trimming removed 3 bases at V and 5 bases at J, with 10 bases between. CDR3 size: 13 residues. CDR3 sequence (DNA): TGTGCCAGCAGTTTCGGGATAGGGGAGACCCAGTACTTC. It is translated as CASSFGIGETQYF.

V usage is TRBV7-8 and J usage is TRBJ2-1; tentatively, D is TRBD1 (6 bases). Per the germline V gene, CDR1 is SGHVS and CDR2 is FQNEAQ. The CDR3 sequence is 13 residues long. V gave up 2 bases and J gave up 4 bases, with 6 bases separating them. The CDR3 coding sequence is TGTGCCAGCAGCTTACAGGGGTACAATGAGCAGTTCTTC. Protein product: CASSLQGYNEQFF.

This clone has just a few counts. The V and J genes are TRBV5-1 and TRBJ1-1; D possibly corresponds to TRBD1 (5 bases). Looked up from germline, CDR1 is SGHRS and CDR2 is YFSETQ. The V and J ends lost 4 bases and 2 bases respectively, with 18 bases between them. The CDR3 extends over 16 amino acids. The CDR3 loop reads CASSGGGGRGNTEAFF. Here the CDR3 DNA reads TGCGCCAGCAGCGGTGGCGGGGGAAGGGGCAACACTGAAGCTTTCTTT.

This clone is a singleton in its sample. The chain is built from TRBV6-2 or TRBV6-3 and TRBJ2-6; 9 nucleotides agree with TRBD1. The CDR3 is 15 residues long. CDR1 is MNHEY, CDR2 SVGEGT, per germline. V was pared by 5 bases and J by 19 bases, with 18 bases of the junction left unmatched. CDR3: CASSPTSPGQGRKTF. The DNA for the CDR3 is TGTGCCAGCAGTCCGACATCGCCGGGACAGGGACGGAAAACTTTC.

This chain links TRBV30 with TRBJ2-1, with 10 bases fitting TRBD2. Germline lookup yields CDR1 GTSNPN and CDR2 SVGIG (reference sequence). The CDR3 totals 15 residues. V lost 8 bases to trimming and J lost 7 bases; unmatched junction nucleotides: 14. CDR3 DNA sequence: TGTGCCAGACTAAACGCACTAGCGGGATTAAATGAGCAGTTCTTC. Its protein product is CARLNALAGLNEQFF.

The rearrangement joins TRBV2 to TRBJ1-5; D is perhaps TRBD1 (5 bases). The germline V gene has CDR1 SNHLY and CDR2 FYNNEI. This CDR3 contains 12 residues. V dropped 8 bases and J dropped 3 bases, with 8 bases sitting between them. CDR3 sequence (DNA): TGTGCCAGCGGCAGGGACAATCAGCCCCAGCATTTT. This codes for CASGRDNQPQHF.

Comment on this clone: Other DNA sequences in this sample translate to the same CDR3. CDR3 DNA sequence: TGTGCCAGCAGCGGAGGTAGCTCCTACGAGCAGTACTTC. Its translation: CASSGGSSYEQYF. This chain connects TRBV9 to TRBJ2-7; D is unresolved. V lost 3 bases and J lost 0, with 7 bases in between. CDR1 and CDR2 from the germline V gene are SGDLS and YYNGEE. This CDR3 contains 13 residues.

The chain links TRBV30 to TRBJ2-5; possible D gene TRBD2, 6 bases. Deletions cut 0 bases from V and 4 bases from J, with 9 bases between. This CDR3 has 13 amino acids. CDR1 and CDR2 (germline): GTSNPN, SVGIG (reference sequence). The CDR3 DNA is TGTGCCTGGAGTGTATCTAGCGTAGAGACCCAGTACTTC. It specifies CAWSVSSVETQYF.

This clone was observed a handful of times. The V and J genes are TRBV5-1 and TRBJ1-2, with D possibly being TRBD1 (5 bases). The CDR3 extends over 13 amino acids. The germline V and J ends were trimmed by 0 bases and 7 bases, with 10 bases remaining between them. From germline, CDR1 is SGHRS and CDR2 YFSETQ. CDR3 protein: CASSLAQGTGYTF. The DNA for the CDR3 is TGCGCCAGCAGCTTGGCCCAGGGAACTGGCTACACCTTC.

The chain has TRBV4-2 and TRBJ2-7; 12 nucleotides align to TRBD2. After removal of 0 bases from V and 4 bases from J, the junction contained 7 bases not matched to a gene. Germline CDR1 is LGHNA and CDR2 is YNFKEQ. The CDR3 runs to 17 residues. Here the CDR3 DNA reads TGTGCCAGCAGCCAAGAACGTCCTAGCGGGAGGGCGTACGAGCAGTACTTC. It specifies CASSQERPSGRAYEQYF.

This clone was detected only a few times. V and J are TRBV18 and TRBJ1-6; D ambiguous. The CDR3 is 15 residues long. CDR1 and CDR2 (germline): KGHSH, LQKENI. The V end was cut by 1 base, the J end by 6 bases, with 10 bases between. In DNA form, the CDR3 reads TGTGCCAGCTCACCACTCGAACAGATTAATTCACCCCTCCACTTT. It encodes CASSPLEQINSPLHF.

The rearrangement joins TRBV7-6 to TRBJ1-6; D is ambiguous. Germline values: CDR1 SGHVS, CDR2 FNYEAQ. V dropped 3 bases and J dropped 10 bases, with 19 bases sitting between them. There are 16 residues in the CDR3. The CDR3 reads CASSLYSAGSNSPLHF. The CDR3 DNA reads TGTGCCAGCAGCTTGTACTCGGCAGGCAGTAACTCACCCCTCCACTTT.

The table lists this clone with a count of one. The chain combines TRBV5-1 with TRBJ2-5, with D perhaps matching TRBD1 (5 bases). Germline lookup yields CDR1 SGHRS and CDR2 YFSETQ. This CDR3 is built from 15 residues. The germline V and J ends were trimmed by 0 bases and 0 bases, with 9 bases remaining between them. CDR3 sequence reads: CASSLDNRYQETQYF. Here the CDR3 DNA reads TGCGCCAGCAGCTTGGATAACAGGTACCAAGAGACCCAGTACTTC. The full variable domain, its missing parts supplied by reference TRBV5-1 and TRBJ2-5, is KAGVTQTPRYLIKTRGQQVTLSCSPISGHRSVSWYQQTPGQGLQFLFEYFSETQRNKGNFPGRFSGRQFSNSRSEMNVSTLELGDSALYLCASSLDNRYQETQYFGPGTRLLVL.

The chain combines TRBV6-5 with TRBJ1-1, with TRBD1 as a possible D gene (5 bases). CDR1 MNHEY and CDR2 SVGAGI come from the germline V gene. V shed 7 bases and J shed 2 bases, with 14 bases lying between them. The CDR3 contains 14 residues. The DNA of the CDR3 is TGTGCCAGCATTCGACAGAACCTTAACACTGAAGCTTTCTTT. It yields the protein CASIRQNLNTEAFF.

This chain joins TRBV7-3 and TRBJ2-1; D might be TRBD2 (6 bases). Germline V gene sequence: CDR1 SGHTA, CDR2 FQGTGA. Trimming stripped 6 bases from V and 3 bases from J, with 15 bases between. CDR3 size: 15 residues. DNA of the CDR3: TGTGCCAGCAGTACCCTTAGCGGCCTCTACAATGAGCAGTTCTTC. It specifies CASSTLSGLYNEQFF.

This clone was observed a few times. The chain carries TRBV18 and TRBJ2-1; 9 bases align to TRBD1. The V segment lost 4 bases and the J segment 3 bases; nucleotides outside the gene matches: 7. CDR1 is KGHSH, CDR2 LQKENI, per germline. The CDR3 is made up of 16 amino acids. CDR3 loop: CASSQEGQGYYNEQFF. The CDR3 DNA sequence: TGTGCCAGCTCACAAGAAGGACAGGGGTACTACAATGAGCAGTTCTTC. Complete variable domain (other parts from reference TRBV18 and TRBJ2-1): NAGVMQNPRHLVRRRGQEARLRCSPMKGHSHVYWYRQLPEEGLKFMVYLQKENIIDESGMPKERFSAEFPKEGPSILRIQQVVRGDSAAYFCASSQEGQGYYNEQFFGPGTRLTVL.

The gene calls are TRBV15 and TRBJ2-3; tentatively, D is TRBD1 (6 bases). From germline, CDR1 is LNHNV and CDR2 YYDKDF (reference sequence). This CDR3 region has 19 residues. V lost 0 bases and J lost 0, with 19 bases in between. The CDR3 here is CATSRDPRRTALSTDTQYF. CDR3 DNA: TGTGCCACCAGCAGAGATCCCCGGCGGACAGCCCTTAGCACAGATACGCAGTATTTT.

The genes are TRBV6-5 and TRBJ1-1; tentative D call: TRBD1 (5 bases). CDR1 is MNHEY and CDR2 is SVGAGI in the germline V gene. V lost 7 bases and J 0 bases, leaving 9 bases between the germline ends. The CDR3 has 13 residues. The CDR3, as DNA: TGTGCCAGCAACCCAGGGCTGAACACTGAAGCTTTCTTT. Protein: CASNPGLNTEAFF.